These 27 T cell receptor beta chains were sequenced from one sample in a study of cytomegalovirus exposure and HLA in healthy donors (TCRdb year 2017). Libraries were constructed by the immunoSEQ multiplex PCR assay. For the multiplex PCR, a mixture combining 60 forward primers for TCR Vbeta segments and 13 reverse primers for TCR Jbeta segments was used. The table was pulled from immuneACCESS by TCRdb, which kept in-frame rearrangements only. Such tables lose some clones; where checked, under half of the loss comes from unresolved V genes, and the rest has no known cause. In this sample the table shows 95,000 to 150,000 clones, roughly 69% of which occur a single time. The ten largest clonotypes hold approximately 8.2% of the sample. Input material: PBMCs. Receptors were obtained from a woman in her thirties or forties in good health and CMV-seropositive.

In its sample, this clone was seen a few times. The V gene is TRBV7-9, the J gene TRBJ1-1, with D maybe TRBD1 (6 bases). The V end was cut by 5 bases, the J end by 4 bases, with 17 bases between. The CDR3 spans 15 residues. Looked up from germline, CDR1 is SEHNR and CDR2 is FQNEAQ (reference sequence). CDR3 DNA: TGTGCCAGCAGCCGGGGCGGGGGGCCTGGCACTGAAGCTTTCTTT. Translated, it gives CASSRGGGPGTEAFF.

The CDR3 spells CASSQSWTGNQPQHF. CDR3 sequence (DNA): TGCGCCAGCAGTCAATCTTGGACAGGGAATCAGCCCCAGCATTTT. The chain carries TRBV23-1 and TRBJ1-5; TRBD1 matches 8 bases. TRBV23-1 qualifies as an ORF whose function is uncertain. The CDR3 totals 15 residues. J lost 4 bases, V lost 0 bases, and 2 bases had no gene match.

The gene calls are TRBV9 and TRBJ1-1; D possibly corresponds to TRBD1 (5 bases). Germline loops: CDR1 SGDLS, CDR2 YYNGEE. The CDR3 totals 15 residues. V dropped 0 bases and J dropped 2 bases, with 11 bases sitting between them. The CDR3 here is CASSVAEGANTEAFF. CDR3 sequence (DNA): TGTGCCAGCAGCGTAGCGGAAGGGGCCAACACTGAAGCTTTCTTT.

DNA for the CDR3: TGTGCCAGCAGCCAGTCTAGCGGGGGGGACTCCTACGAGCAGTACTTC. This codes for CASSQSSGGDSYEQYF. The rearrangement joins TRBV7-2 to TRBJ2-7; the match to TRBD2 covers 12 bases. Trimming at V came to 5 bases and at J to 0 bases, leaving 5 bases not matched to a gene. This CDR3 is 16 amino acids long. Germline V lookup: CDR1 SGHTA, CDR2 FQGNSA.

V gene TRBV11-1 combines with J gene TRBJ2-5; D ambiguous. The V and J ends lost 0 bases and 3 bases respectively, with 8 bases between them. The CDR3 consists of 14 residues. Germline V CDR1 and CDR2: SGHAT, FQDESV (reference sequence). CDR3 amino acids: CASSLARIKETQYF. The CDR3 region has the DNA TGTGCCAGCAGCTTAGCGCGAATTAAAGAGACCCAGTACTTC.

V gene TRBV6-5 combines with J gene TRBJ1-2; 10 positions agree with TRBD1. Germline V gives CDR1 MNHEY, CDR2 SVGAGI. The CDR3 has 15 residues. The V gene end was trimmed by 6 bases and the J gene end by 0 bases; junction bases not matched to a gene: 4. CDR3 sequence (DNA): TGTGCCAGCAGACCGGGACAGGGGCCTAACTATGGCTACACCTTC. Its translation: CASRPGQGPNYGYTF.

The chain joins TRBV7-2 to TRBJ1-2; tentatively, D is TRBD1 (6 bases). This CDR3 has 15 amino acids. Germline values: CDR1 SGHTA, CDR2 FQGNSA. The V gene lost 1 base and the J gene lost 7 bases, with 16 bases spanning the gap. For the CDR3, the DNA is TGTGCCAGCAGCTTAGTAGCCAGGGGTCTCCGTGGCTACACCTTC. Protein product: CASSLVARGLRGYTF.

A word on this clone: Other DNA sequences from this sample encode an identical CDR3 as well. The rearrangement links TRBV9 to TRBJ2-3; the D is unclear. Germline V gene sequence: CDR1 SGDLS, CDR2 YYNGEE. The CDR3 spans 14 residues. V was cut by 2 bases and J by 0 bases, with 7 bases left in between. CDR3 nucleotide sequence: TGTGCCAGCAGCGTCGTGAGTAGCACAGATACGCAGTATTTT. This sequence encodes CASSVVSSTDTQYF.

The chain uses TRBV28 and TRBJ1-1; D is ambiguous. Germline CDR1 MDHEN, CDR2 SYDVKM. The CDR3 consists of 13 residues. V lost 7 bases, J lost 1 base, and 10 bases lay in between. CDR3 amino acids: CASTLGPNTEAFF. The CDR3 nucleotides are TGTGCCAGCACCTTGGGCCCGAACACTGAAGCTTTCTTT.

The chain combines TRBV18 with TRBJ2-7; TRBD1 aligns across 7 bases. The junction had 2 bases not matched to a gene; V was cut back by 3 bases and J by 3 bases. The CDR3 length is 13 residues. The germline CDR1 and CDR2 sequences are KGHSH and LQKENI. In DNA, the CDR3 is TGTGCCAGCTCACCGGGGACAGACTACGAGCAGTACTTC. The encoded protein is CASSPGTDYEQYF.

The chain has TRBV15 and TRBJ1-4, with 8 bases matching TRBD1. Per germline, CDR1 LNHNV and CDR2 YYDKDF (reference sequence). CDR3 size: 15 residues. V gave up 3 bases and J gave up 3 bases; unmatched junction bases: 3. CDR3 DNA: TGTGCCACCAGCAGGGGACAGGTGGCTAATGAAAAACTGTTTTTT. Amino acids: CATSRGQVANEKLFF.

This clone was seen only once. The V gene is TRBV7-2, the J gene TRBJ2-5, with TRBD1 matching over 9 bases. The CDR3 extends over 15 amino acids. Per germline, CDR1 SGHTA and CDR2 FQGNSA. Losses at the gene ends were 5 bases for V and 7 bases for J; bases not matched to a gene: 11. DNA for the CDR3: TGTGCCAGCAGCCAATCCGGGACAGGGCGCCGGACCCAGTACTTC. Translating it yields CASSQSGTGRRTQYF.

The chain links TRBV4-2 to TRBJ2-7, with 10 bases aligning to TRBD2. The germline V gene has CDR1 LGHNA and CDR2 YNFKEQ. J was trimmed by 0 bases and V by 1 base; bases with no gene match: 0. The CDR3 totals 15 residues. CDR3 in DNA: TGTGCCAGCAGCCAAGTAGCGGGGGGCTCCTACGAGCAGTACTTC. Protein sequence: CASSQVAGGSYEQYF.

CDR3 residues: CASSLDGAPAYNEQFF. CDR3 DNA: TGCGCCAGCAGCTTGGATGGGGCGCCGGCCTACAATGAGCAGTTCTTC. The chain employs TRBV5-1 and TRBJ2-1; a possible D gene is TRBD1 (5 bases). The ends were cut back, 0 bases at V and 2 bases at J, with 12 bases in the middle. This CDR3 has 16 amino acids. Germline CDR1 SGHRS, CDR2 YFSETQ. Looking up the rest from reference TRBV5-1 and TRBJ2-1 gives the full variable domain: KAGVTQTPRYLIKTRGQQVTLSCSPISGHRSVSWYQQTPGQGLQFLFEYFSETQRNKGNFPGRFSGRQFSNSRSEMNVSTLELGDSALYLCASSLDGAPAYNEQFFGPGTRLTVL.

V and J are TRBV7-9 and TRBJ2-2; D is unclear. V was shortened by 3 bases and J by 7 bases, with 9 bases between the two germline ends. Germline CDR1 is SEHNR and CDR2 is FQNEAQ (reference sequence). This CDR3 is 13 amino acids long. The CDR3 spells CASSLRLDGELFF. The DNA for the CDR3 is TGTGCCAGCAGCTTGCGGTTGGACGGGGAGCTGTTTTTT. Full variable domain (missing parts from reference TRBV7-9 and TRBJ2-2): DTGVSQNPRHKITKRGQNVTFRCDPISEHNRLYWYRQTLGQGPEFLTYFQNEAQLEKSRLLSDRFSAERPKGSFSTLEIQRTEQGDSAMYLCASSLRLDGELFFGEGSRLTVL.

The rearrangement uses TRBV5-1 and TRBJ1-1, with D perhaps TRBD1 (5 bases). Trimming took 5 bases from V and 7 from J, leaving 18 bases between them. Germline values: CDR1 SGHRS, CDR2 YFSETQ. There are 14 residues in the CDR3. The CDR3 DNA reads TGCGCCAGCAGTGAGGGGAGGGTGGTTGGTGAAGCTTTCTTT. This gives the protein CASSEGRVVGEAFF.

The rearrangement links TRBV7-6 to TRBJ1-1, with TRBD1 as a possible D gene (5 bases). V lost 1 base, J lost 4 bases, and 13 bases lay in between. Germline V lookup: CDR1 SGHVS, CDR2 FNYEAQ. The CDR3 is made up of 15 amino acids. The CDR3 nucleotides are TGTGCCAGCAGCTTAGAGGGGTTTGGGATCACTGAAGCTTTCTTT. This translates into CASSLEGFGITEAFF. Variable domain in full (rest from reference TRBV7-6 and TRBJ1-1): GAGVSQSPRYKVTKRGQDVALRCDPISGHVSLYWYRQALGQGPEFLTYFNYEAQQDKSGLPNDRFSAERPEGSISTLTIQRTEQRDSAMYRCASSLEGFGITEAFFGQGTRLTVV.

This rearrangement joins TRBV4-3 to TRBJ1-3; D call uncertain. The V end was cut by 3 bases, the J end by 0 bases, with 9 bases between. Per germline, CDR1 LGHNA and CDR2 YSLEER. This CDR3 contains 15 residues. The CDR3 protein is CASSQGSSSGNTIYF. The CDR3 region has the DNA TGCGCCAGCAGCCAGGGCAGCAGCTCTGGAAACACCATATATTTT.

This clone was recorded a few times. The chain couples TRBV5-6 to TRBJ1-5; TRBD1 agrees at 10 bases. Germline V CDR1 and CDR2: SGHDT, YYEEEE. V lost 2 bases, J lost 3 bases, and 2 bases stayed unmatched. The CDR3 contains 15 residues. CDR3 DNA sequence: TGTGCCAGCAGCTTTGGGACAGGGGACAATCAGCCCCAGCATTTT. As protein: CASSFGTGDNQPQHF.

This clone has more than one count but fewer than ten. The rearrangement uses TRBV11-3 and TRBJ2-1; D ambiguous. CDR1 is SGHNT and CDR2 is YENEEA in the germline V gene. Trimming took off 0 bases at V and 4 bases at J, with 4 bases between the two ends. CDR3 size: 13 residues. The DNA of the CDR3 is TGTGCCAGCAGCTTAGATCGTTACAATGAGCAGTTCTTC. Translating gives CASSLDRYNEQFF.

The V and J genes are TRBV5-1 and TRBJ1-1, with D perhaps TRBD1 (6 bases). V lost 3 bases, J lost 4 bases, and 19 bases lay in between. Germline CDR1 is SGHRS and CDR2 is YFSETQ. This CDR3 is 16 amino acids long. The CDR3 DNA sequence: TGCGCCAGCAGCTACATGGCGTTGGGGGCGAGCACTGAAGCTTTCTTT. Translated, it gives CASSYMALGASTEAFF.

The chain employs TRBV9 and TRBJ2-3; 14 bases fit TRBD2. In germline, CDR1 is SGDLS, CDR2 YYNGEE. V dropped 5 bases and J dropped 6; count of bases not matched to a gene: 5. The CDR3 runs to 15 residues. The CDR3 reads CASRHGLAGGDTQYF. The CDR3 nucleotides read TGTGCCAGCAGGCATGGACTAGCGGGGGGCGATACGCAGTATTTT.

The chain has TRBV7-8 and TRBJ1-1; no firm D call. Trimming left V 1 base short and J 9 bases short, with 12 bases between. Looked up from germline, CDR1 is SGHVS and CDR2 is FQNEAQ. CDR3 length: 13 residues. The CDR3 loop reads CASSLDRNTQAFF. The CDR3 DNA is TGTGCCAGCAGCTTAGACAGAAACACACAAGCTTTCTTT.

The chain recombines TRBV7-2 with TRBJ2-2, with unresolved D. Germline V gene sequence: CDR1 SGHTA, CDR2 FQGNSA. V lost 1 base and J 4 bases, leaving 4 bases between the germline ends. The CDR3 extends over 13 amino acids. The chain's CDR3 is CASSLDSTGELFF. DNA of the CDR3: TGTGCCAGCAGCTTAGATAGCACCGGGGAGCTGTTTTTT.

This clone was counted a few times. This CDR3 is CASSLDPAANYGYTF. Here the CDR3 DNA reads TGCGCCAGCAGCCTAGACCCCGCTGCTAACTATGGCTACACCTTC. V and J are TRBV5-1 and TRBJ1-2; D unclear. Germline CDR1 SGHRS, CDR2 YFSETQ. CDR3 length: 15 amino acids. Trimming left V 4 bases short and J 0 bases short, with 13 bases between.

This chain links TRBV7-2 with TRBJ2-7, with unresolved D. Deletions cut 2 bases from V and 2 bases from J, with 13 bases between. The CDR3 covers 15 residues. Germline CDR1 and CDR2: SGHTA and FQGNSA. The CDR3 region has the DNA TGTGCCAGCAGCTTACACGGCAGGCCCACCTACGAGCAGTACTTC. It is translated as CASSLHGRPTYEQYF.

The rearrangement joins TRBV7-9 to TRBJ1-1; D is uncertain. Trimming removed 1 base at V and 5 bases at J, with 14 bases between. This CDR3 is built from 15 residues. Germline loops: CDR1 SEHNR, CDR2 FQNEAQ (reference sequence). CDR3 loop: CASSLVGVRGTEAFF. CDR3 DNA: TGTGCCAGCAGCTTAGTGGGAGTTCGAGGAACTGAAGCTTTCTTT.